These 26 T cell receptor beta chains originate from one sample sequenced in a study of shared clonotypes between healthy human individuals. Sequencing used immunoSEQ multiplex PCR; TCRdb keeps in-frame clones, though not all of them. The table includes about 490,000 clones, 70% to 80% detected once. Sequenced sample: PBMCs. These TCRs come from a woman in her thirties or forties in good health. Some clones in this sample may be carry-over from other donors' samples.

V is TRBV29-1 and J is TRBJ2-7; TRBD1 agrees at 8 bases. V shed 3 bases, J shed 6 bases, and the junction held 4 bases outside the gene matches. CDR1 is SQVTM, CDR2 ANQGSEA, per germline. The CDR3 runs 12 residues. The CDR3 protein is CSVDDRGSEQYF. The CDR3, as DNA: TGCAGCGTTGACGACAGGGGTTCCGAGCAGTACTTC.

This clone was observed a handful of times. This chain uses TRBV5-1 with TRBJ2-5; 10 nucleotides match TRBD2. The V gene's germline CDR1 is SGHRS and CDR2 YFSETQ. J lost 4 bases, V lost 4 bases, and 7 bases had no gene match. The CDR3 is 15 residues long. CDR3 residues: CASSTGTSVTETQYF. The CDR3 nucleotides are TGCGCCAGCAGCACCGGGACTAGCGTAACAGAGACCCAGTACTTC.

This clone was detected only once. The chain links TRBV18 to TRBJ2-7, with D possibly being TRBD1 or TRBD2 (5 bases each). CDR3 length: 16 residues. CDR1 KGHSH and CDR2 LQKENI come from the germline V gene. The V gene lost 3 bases and the J gene lost 4 bases, with 19 bases spanning the gap. In nucleotides, the CDR3 is TGTGCCAGCTCACCCGGTGAGGGGTCTAGGATATACGAGCAGTACTTC. Translated: CASSPGEGSRIYEQYF.

The sample holds one count of this clone. V is TRBV28 and J is TRBJ2-5, with 11 bases matching TRBD2. The CDR3 contains 15 residues. Per the germline V gene, CDR1 is MDHEN and CDR2 is SYDVKM. J lost 4 bases, V lost 6 bases, and 7 bases had no gene match. The CDR3 protein is CASRSPSGRRETQYF. The CDR3 region has the DNA TGTGCCAGCAGAAGCCCTAGCGGGAGGAGAGAGACCCAGTACTTC.

The chain employs TRBV29-1 and TRBJ1-1; TRBD1 might be the D (5 bases). Germline-derived CDR1 and CDR2 are SQVTM and ANQGSEA. The CDR3 spans 13 residues. The V gene lost 3 bases and the J gene lost 3 bases, with 11 bases spanning the gap. CDR3 coding DNA: TGCAGCGTTGATCTAGTGGGGGACACTGAAGCTTTCTTT. Protein: CSVDLVGDTEAFF. Variable domain in full (rest from reference TRBV29-1 and TRBJ1-1): SAVISQKPSRDICQRGTSLTIQCQVDSQVTMMFWYRQQPGQSLTLIATANQGSEATYESGFVIDKFPISRPNLTFSTLTVSNMSPEDSSIYLCSVDLVGDTEAFFGQGTRLTVV.

The chain joins TRBV7-7 to TRBJ1-1; perhaps TRBD1 as D (6 bases). The CDR3 spans 15 residues. The V and J ends lost 5 bases and 6 bases respectively, with 19 bases between them. The germline V gene has CDR1 SSHAT and CDR2 FNYEAQ (reference sequence). CDR3: CASSPLGTPMSEAFF. The CDR3 coding sequence is TGTGCCAGCAGCCCCCTCGGGACACCGATGTCTGAAGCTTTCTTT.

The V call is TRBV19, the J call TRBJ2-7; perhaps TRBD1 as D (6 bases). The CDR3 sequence is 14 residues long. V lost 6 bases and J lost 0, with 12 bases in between. From germline, CDR1 is LNHDA and CDR2 SQIVND (reference sequence). CDR3: CASRITGSSYEQYF. Here the CDR3 DNA reads TGTGCCAGTAGGATTACAGGGTCCTCCTACGAGCAGTACTTC.

This clone was recorded a few times. The chain carries TRBV9 and TRBJ1-1; D not resolved. The CDR3 is 14 residues long. V lost 4 bases and J lost 1, with 11 bases in between. Germline V lookup: CDR1 SGDLS, CDR2 YYNGEE. The CDR3 spells CASSPGSKNTEAFF. DNA for the CDR3: TGTGCCAGCAGCCCGGGGAGCAAGAACACTGAAGCTTTCTTT.

The V call is TRBV7-2, the J call TRBJ2-7, with unresolved D. Germline V gives CDR1 SGHTA, CDR2 FQGNSA. The CDR3 is made up of 16 amino acids. V lost 2 bases and J 6 bases, leaving 20 bases between the germline ends. The chain's CDR3 is CASSLQGNRLGGEQYF. In DNA form, the CDR3 reads TGTGCCAGCAGCTTACAAGGCAATAGGTTGGGCGGCGAGCAGTACTTC.

This clone was seen only once. The CDR3: CASSSPRTTDTQYF. CDR3 sequence (DNA): TGCGCCAGCAGCTCCCCCCGCACCACAGATACGCAGTATTTT. The rearrangement uses TRBV5-1 and TRBJ2-3; no clear D gene. Trimming took 3 bases from V and 2 from J, leaving 10 bases between them. Germline CDR1 SGHRS, CDR2 YFSETQ. This CDR3 comprises 14 residues.

DNA for the CDR3: TGTGCCAGCAAAGGGAGTTGGAACACCGGGGAGCTGTTTTTT. Translated, it gives CASKGSWNTGELFF. The chain recombines TRBV21-1 with TRBJ2-2; no check of the table's D call, TRBD2, against the DNA was made. TRBV21-1 constitutes a pseudogene. This CDR3 comprises 14 residues.

V and J are TRBV27 and TRBJ2-7, with TRBD1 matching 7 bases. The length of the CDR3 is 18 residues. Germline-derived CDR1 and CDR2 are MNHEY and SMNVEV (reference sequence). The V and J ends lost 0 bases and 0 bases, in that order; junction bases with no gene match: 11. In nucleotides, the CDR3 is TGTGCCAGCAGTTTATCGCGGACCAAGGGGGCGCCCTCCTACGAGCAGTACTTC. It is translated as CASSLSRTKGAPSYEQYF.

The gene calls are TRBV4-2 and TRBJ1-4; maybe TRBD1 (5 bases). This CDR3 has 15 amino acids. Looked up from germline, CDR1 is LGHNA and CDR2 is YNFKEQ. V lost 3 bases, J lost 2 bases, and 10 bases lay in between. CDR3 coding DNA: TGTGCCAGCAGCCACAACAGGATGACTAATGAAAAACTGTTTTTT. Translation gives CASSHNRMTNEKLFF.

This clone is a singleton in its sample. J is TRBJ1-4 and V is TRBV19; maybe TRBD1 (5 bases). Germline V gives CDR1 LNHDA, CDR2 SQIVND (reference sequence). This CDR3 has 16 residues. V lost 1 base and J 0 bases, leaving 9 bases between the germline ends. For the CDR3, the DNA is TGTGCCAGTAGTATAGGGACACCCGCAACTAATGAAAAACTGTTTTTT. Protein: CASSIGTPATNEKLFF.

This clone has a handful of counts. The chain links TRBV28 to TRBJ1-3; D is uncertain. This CDR3 is built from 15 residues. From germline, CDR1 is MDHEN and CDR2 SYDVKM. V lost 2 bases to trimming and J lost 5 bases, with 13 bases between them. CDR3 residues: CASSLTAVTRNTIYF. In DNA form, the CDR3 reads TGTGCCAGCAGTTTAACGGCGGTCACTAGAAACACCATATATTTT.

The chain carries TRBV7-2 and TRBJ2-7; D unresolved. The germline gives CDR1 SGHTA, CDR2 FQGNSA. The CDR3 runs to 15 residues. The V and J ends lost 3 bases and 2 bases respectively, with 14 bases between them. CDR3 region: CASSFRNLRAYEQYF. The CDR3 DNA reads TGTGCCAGCAGCTTTCGCAACCTACGGGCCTACGAGCAGTACTTC.

A few counts support this clone. The genes are TRBV7-3 and TRBJ2-1, with 8 bases identical to TRBD2. The CDR3 totals 15 residues. The germline V gene has CDR1 SGHTA and CDR2 FQGTGA. Losses at the gene ends were 1 base for V and 8 bases for J; bases not matched to a gene: 7. CDR3 nucleotides: TGTGCCAGCAGCTTAAACGGGAGGGCCTGGGATGAGCAGTTCTTC. Its protein is CASSLNGRAWDEQFF.

V is TRBV10-3 and J is TRBJ2-2; 16 nucleotides align to TRBD2. In germline, CDR1 is ENHRY, CDR2 SYGVKD. With V trimmed by 3 bases and J by 0 bases, 7 bases remained unmatched. This CDR3 is 20 amino acids long. The CDR3 sequence is CAISDDQGLAGGPNTGELFF. CDR3 coding DNA: TGTGCCATCAGTGACGACCAGGGACTAGCGGGAGGGCCGAACACCGGGGAGCTGTTTTTT.

The chain carries TRBV23-1 and TRBJ2-1; TRBD2 aligns across 8 bases. TRBV23-1 is assigned to the ORF class and has an uncertain function. This CDR3 contains 16 residues. Germline trimming cut 6 bases from V and 4 bases from J; bases unmatched to any gene: 11. The CDR3 DNA is TGCGCCAGCAGCTCTTTAGCGGGACATTGGTACAATGAGCAGTTCTTC. Protein: CASSSLAGHWYNEQFF.

This clone was counted once. This chain joins TRBV7-3 and TRBJ1-1; D not resolved. V lost 0 bases, J lost 0 bases, and 8 bases lay in between. This CDR3 spans 15 amino acids. Germline CDR1 is SGHTA and CDR2 is FQGTGA. This chain's CDR3 is CASSLTRDVNTEAFF. CDR3 coding DNA: TGTGCCAGCAGCTTAACCCGGGATGTGAACACTGAAGCTTTCTTT.

This chain joins TRBV19 and TRBJ2-1; TRBD1 matches 7 bases. This CDR3 comprises 12 residues. Trimming took 9 bases from V and 6 from J; bases not matched to a gene: 5. Germline V lookup: CDR1 LNHDA, CDR2 SQIVND (reference sequence). The DNA for the CDR3 is TGTGCCAGCACTGGGGACAGCAATGAGCAGTTCTTC. Amino acids: CASTGDSNEQFF. The full variable domain, in which reference TRBV19 and TRBJ2-1 provide the parts outside the CDR3, is DGGITQSPKYLFRKEGQNVTLSCEQNLNHDAMYWYRQDPGQGLRLIYYSQIVNDFQKGDIAEGYSVSREKKESFPLTVTSAQKNPTAFYLCASTGDSNEQFFGPGTRLTVL.

V is TRBV2 and J is TRBJ1-1; D gene unclear. The ends were cut back, 1 base at V and 2 bases at J, with 8 bases in the middle. CDR1 is SNHLY and CDR2 is FYNNEI in the germline V gene. CDR3 length: 14 residues. CDR3 in amino acids: CASSEGHRNTEAFF. The CDR3 nucleotides are TGTGCCAGCAGTGAAGGACACAGAAACACTGAAGCTTTCTTT.

A few counts support this clone. The genes are TRBV6-1 and TRBJ2-1; D perhaps matches TRBD2 (6 bases). CDR3 length: 16 amino acids. The germline V gene encodes CDR1 MNHNS and CDR2 SASEGT. Trimming took 2 bases from V and 6 from J, leaving 17 bases between them. CDR3 in amino acids: CASSESSGSWGNEQFF. The CDR3 nucleotides are TGTGCCAGCAGTGAATCCTCCGGGAGTTGGGGCAATGAGCAGTTCTTC.

This chain's CDR3 is CASSLEGLSETQYF. The DNA for the CDR3 is TGTGCCAGCAGCTTAGAGGGCCTTTCAGAGACCCAGTACTTC. The gene calls are TRBV7-2 and TRBJ2-5; D is ambiguous. Germline V CDR1 and CDR2: SGHTA, FQGNSA. Trimming took 1 base from V and 4 from J, leaving 10 bases between them. The CDR3 covers 14 residues.

This clone has a single count. This chain joins TRBV25-1 and TRBJ2-1, with 15 positions matching TRBD2. The CDR3 totals 15 residues. The germline V gene has CDR1 MGHDK and CDR2 SYGVNS. V lost 5 bases to trimming and J lost 9 bases; unmatched junction nucleotides: 5. The CDR3 reads CASSLPGLAGGEQFF. The CDR3 DNA sequence: TGTGCCAGCAGTCTACCGGGACTAGCGGGAGGTGAGCAGTTCTTC.

The rearrangement uses TRBV7-2 and TRBJ2-5, with D unresolved. Germline V gene data show CDR1 as SGHTA and CDR2 as FQGNSA. This CDR3 spans 12 amino acids. Trimming stripped 5 bases from V and 1 base from J, with 5 bases between. For the CDR3, the DNA is TGTGCCAGCAGCGGCTTCCAAGAGACCCAGTACTTC. As protein: CASSGFQETQYF.